Listed below are T cell receptor beta chains from one sample, sequenced in a study of cytomegalovirus exposure and HLA in healthy donors. TCRdb's table, derived via immunoSEQ multiplex PCR, lists solely in-frame clones and lacks some. The sample includes approximately 110,000 clones, 73% of them seen just once. Sequenced sample: PBMCs. These receptors came from a middle-aged man in good health and CMV-seronegative. The CDR3 runs from the conserved cysteine through the conserved F or W. Each record gives: J gene, clone size, V gene, CDR3 protein. Rows give clone size only sometimes, using once, few, many, or a class for an expanded clone.

TRBJ1-5,NA,TRBV5-1,CASSTGQPNQPQHF
TRBJ2-1,NA,TRBV11-3,CASSLPGLAGENEQFF
TRBJ1-4,few,TRBV4-3,CASSQDPGTDLEKLFF
TRBJ1-2,once,TRBV5-6,CASSSTGMYGYTF
TRBJ2-2,NA,TRBV7-9,CSSSTSTPGGQNTGELFF
TRBJ2-3,NA,TRBV9,CASSVAWTGTDTQYF
TRBJ1-1,NA,TRBV29-1,CSGGTGVEAFF
TRBJ1-1,NA,TRBV6-5,CASSYSPGTENTEAFF
TRBJ1-2,NA,TRBV7-9,CASSLRDRANYGYTF
TRBJ2-7,NA,TRBV6-6,CASSPPGQSSYEQYF
TRBJ2-5,few,TRBV7-3,CASSSTGRETQYF
TRBJ1-4,NA,TRBV7-2,CASSLERGSEKLFF
TRBJ2-3,NA,TRBV7-9,CASSLVWGQDTQYF
TRBJ2-7,once,TRBV5-1,CASSPGTSGGYEQYF
TRBJ2-3,NA,TRBV6-1,CASTEPGQPATQYF
TRBJ1-2,NA,TRBV19,CASSIDGSGVYGYTF
TRBJ1-3,NA,TRBV25-1,CASSEYRSSGNTIYF
TRBJ2-5,few,TRBV5-6,CASSRRSRQETQYF
TRBJ1-2,NA,TRBV11-2,CASSPTALGGYTF
TRBJ2-3,NA,TRBV5-4,CASSLGQGCTQYF
TRBJ2-3,few,TRBV7-2,CASTASGGSDTQYF
TRBJ1-1,few,TRBV5-1,CASSLEAGWAEAFF
TRBJ2-7,NA,TRBV9,CASSVDGGSSYEQYF
TRBJ2-1,NA,TRBV7-9,CASSPGGTSGSYNEQFF
TRBJ1-5,NA,TRBV7-2,CASSLVPGQGKSSNQPQHF
TRBJ2-7,medium-sized,TRBV27,CASSLLAGAYEQYF
TRBJ1-3,NA,TRBV19,CASSIDGASGNTIYF
TRBJ1-5,few,TRBV5-1,CASSERVLDRVDQPQHF
TRBJ2-7,NA,TRBV27,CASSAFIASYEQYF
TRBJ2-1,NA,TRBV15,CATEGTGNEQFF
TRBJ1-3,NA,TRBV7-9,CASSLVLAHSGNTIYF
TRBJ1-4,NA,TRBV27,CASSPEGQGPQWLFF
TRBJ2-3,few,TRBV6-6,CASSYGGATDTQYF
TRBJ2-1,NA,TRBV27,CASSLWSGGANEQFF